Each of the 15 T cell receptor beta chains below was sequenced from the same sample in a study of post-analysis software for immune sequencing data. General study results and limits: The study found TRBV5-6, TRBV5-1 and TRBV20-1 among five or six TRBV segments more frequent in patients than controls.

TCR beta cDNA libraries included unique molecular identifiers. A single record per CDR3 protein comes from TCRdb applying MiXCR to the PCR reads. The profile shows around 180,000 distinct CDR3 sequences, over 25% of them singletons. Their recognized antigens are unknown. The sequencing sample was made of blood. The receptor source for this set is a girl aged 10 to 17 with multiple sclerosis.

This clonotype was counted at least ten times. CDR3 DNA sequence: TGCGCCAGCAGTTCCCGTCCAGGACAGGGGAATGGCTACACCTTC. This sequence encodes CASSSRPGQGNGYTF. The genes are TRBV5-1 and TRBJ1-2, with 9 bases aligning to TRBD1. V lost 5 bases and J lost 6; bases outside the gene matches: 11. CDR1 and CDR2 (germline): SGHRS, YFSETQ. There are 15 residues in the CDR3.

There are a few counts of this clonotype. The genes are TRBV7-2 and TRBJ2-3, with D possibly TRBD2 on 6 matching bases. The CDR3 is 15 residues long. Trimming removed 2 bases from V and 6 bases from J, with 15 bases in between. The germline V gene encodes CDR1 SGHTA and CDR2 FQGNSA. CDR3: CASSLQNGRSDTQYF. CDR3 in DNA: TGTGCCAGCAGCTTACAAAACGGGAGAAGTGATACGCAGTATTTT.

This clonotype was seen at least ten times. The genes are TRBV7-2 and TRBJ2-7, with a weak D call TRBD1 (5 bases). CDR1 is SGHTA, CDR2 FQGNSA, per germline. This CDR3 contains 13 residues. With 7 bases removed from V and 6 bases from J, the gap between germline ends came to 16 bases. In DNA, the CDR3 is TGTGCCAGCACCAAATTAAGGGGATCCGAGCAGTACTTC. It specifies CASTKLRGSEQYF.

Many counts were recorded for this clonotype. CDR3 in amino acids: CSADKEVGGYTF. The CDR3 DNA sequence: TGCAGTGCGGACAAAGAGGTTGGAGGCTACACCTTC. This chain uses TRBV20-1 with TRBJ1-2; D perhaps matches TRBD1 (5 bases). This CDR3 has 12 residues. Trimming took off 6 bases at V and 8 bases at J, with 16 bases between the two ends. Germline CDR1 and CDR2: DFQATT and SNEGSKA (reference sequence).

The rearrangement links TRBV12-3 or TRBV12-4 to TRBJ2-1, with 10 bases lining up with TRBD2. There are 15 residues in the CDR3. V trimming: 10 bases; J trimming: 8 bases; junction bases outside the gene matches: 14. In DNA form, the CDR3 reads TGTGCCACCGGTCGGGCTAGCGGGAGTCTTTATGAGCAGTTCTTC. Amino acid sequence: CATGRASGSLYEQFF.

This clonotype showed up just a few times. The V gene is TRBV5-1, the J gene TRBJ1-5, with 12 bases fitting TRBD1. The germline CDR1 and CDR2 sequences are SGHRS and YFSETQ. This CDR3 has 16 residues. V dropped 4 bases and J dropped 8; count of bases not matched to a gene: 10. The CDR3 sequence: CASSLGTGGPMEPQHF. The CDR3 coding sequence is TGCGCCAGCAGCCTCGGGACAGGGGGCCCCATGGAGCCCCAGCATTTT.

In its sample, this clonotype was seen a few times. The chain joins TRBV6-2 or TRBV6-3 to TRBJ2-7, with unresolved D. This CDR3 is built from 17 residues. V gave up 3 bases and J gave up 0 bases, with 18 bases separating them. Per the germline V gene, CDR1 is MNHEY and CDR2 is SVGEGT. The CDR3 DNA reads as TGTGCCAGCAGTTATGGTGGGTATTTCCGGAACTCCTACGAGCAGTACTTC. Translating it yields CASSYGGYFRNSYEQYF.

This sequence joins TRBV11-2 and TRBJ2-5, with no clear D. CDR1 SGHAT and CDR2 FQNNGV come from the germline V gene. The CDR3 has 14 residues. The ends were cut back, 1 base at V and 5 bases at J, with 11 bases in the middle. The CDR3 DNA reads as TGTGCCAGCAGCTTAGGGCTCGGCAGGGAGACCCAGTACTTC. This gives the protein CASSLGLGRETQYF.

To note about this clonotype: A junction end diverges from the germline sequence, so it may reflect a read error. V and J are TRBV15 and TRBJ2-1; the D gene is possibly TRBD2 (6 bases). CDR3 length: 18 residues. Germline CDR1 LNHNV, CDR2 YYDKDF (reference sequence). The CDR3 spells CATSRGLPGGDSYNEQVF. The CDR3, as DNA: TGTGCCACCAGCAGAGGACTACCCGGAGGGGACTCCTACAATGAGCAGGTCTTC.

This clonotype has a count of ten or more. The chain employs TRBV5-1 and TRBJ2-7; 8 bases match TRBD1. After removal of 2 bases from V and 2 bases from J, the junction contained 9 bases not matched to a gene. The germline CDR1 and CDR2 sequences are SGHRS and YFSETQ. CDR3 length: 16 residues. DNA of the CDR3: TGCGCCAGCAGCTTAAATGTTGGGACAGGAACCTACGAGCAGTACTTC. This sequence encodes CASSLNVGTGTYEQYF.

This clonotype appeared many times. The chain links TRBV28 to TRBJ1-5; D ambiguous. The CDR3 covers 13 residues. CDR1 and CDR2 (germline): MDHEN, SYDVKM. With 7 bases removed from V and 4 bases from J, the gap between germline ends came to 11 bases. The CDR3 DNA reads TGTGCCAGCAACTCACAAACAAATCAGCCCCAGCATTTT. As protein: CASNSQTNQPQHF.

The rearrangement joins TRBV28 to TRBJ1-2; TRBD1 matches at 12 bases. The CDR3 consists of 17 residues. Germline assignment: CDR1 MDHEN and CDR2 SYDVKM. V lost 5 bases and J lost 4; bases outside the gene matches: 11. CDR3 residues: CASSTRPGTGGGYGYTF. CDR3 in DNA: TGTGCCAGCAGTACAAGACCGGGGACAGGGGGCGGCTATGGCTACACCTTC.

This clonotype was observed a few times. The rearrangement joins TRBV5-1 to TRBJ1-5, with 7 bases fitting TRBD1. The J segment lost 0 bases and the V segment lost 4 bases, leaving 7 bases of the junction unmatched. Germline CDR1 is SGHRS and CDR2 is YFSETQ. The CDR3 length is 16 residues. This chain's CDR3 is CASSEDREFSNQPQHF. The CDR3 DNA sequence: TGCGCCAGCAGCGAAGACAGGGAGTTTAGCAATCAGCCCCAGCATTTT.

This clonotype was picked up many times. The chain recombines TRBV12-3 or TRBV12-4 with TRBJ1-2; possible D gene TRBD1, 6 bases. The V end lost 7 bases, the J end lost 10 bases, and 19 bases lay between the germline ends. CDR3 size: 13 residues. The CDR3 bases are TGTGCCAGCACCCCCTCGGGGGGCGCGAACTACACCTTC. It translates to CASTPSGGANYTF.

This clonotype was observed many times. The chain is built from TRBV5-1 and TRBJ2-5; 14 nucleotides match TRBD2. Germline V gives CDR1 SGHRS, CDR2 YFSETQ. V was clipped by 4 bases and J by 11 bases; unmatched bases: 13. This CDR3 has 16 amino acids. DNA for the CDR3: TGCGCCAGCAGCACGGGACTAGCGGGAGTCGAGGGGGAGCAGTACTTC. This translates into CASSTGLAGVEGEQYF.